This TCR beta chain was found in a study of Graves' ophthalmopathy and Graves' hyperthyroidism. This clonotype was recorded a few times. V dropped 4 bases and J dropped 3; count of bases not matched to a gene: 5. The CDR3 totals 15 residues. Germline V gives CDR1 SEHNR, CDR2 FQNEAQ (reference sequence). Amplification from RNA transcripts yielded the TCR beta CDR3 regions. The first-round RT-PCR employed HTBI primers together with the Qiagen OneStep RT-PCR kit. A multiplex PCR was then performed as the second round. TCRdb reanalysed the multiplex PCR reads using MiXCR and keeps one entry per CDR3 protein. Among some 750,000 distinct CDR3 sequences listed, 40% were seen once.

What was sequenced was peripheral blood. The receptor's source is an adult man with Graves' ophthalmopathy. The rearrangement links TRBV7-9 to TRBJ2-7; 11 positions agree with TRBD1. The CDR3 loop is CASSWDRGTIYEQYF. In DNA form, the CDR3 reads TGTGCCAGCAGCTGGGACAGGGGGACCATCTACGAGCAGTACTTC. Based on the CDR3 plus reference TRBV7-9 and TRBJ2-7, the full variable domain is DTGVSQNPRHKITKRGQNVTFRCDPISEHNRLYWYRQTLGQGPEFLTYFQNEAQLEKSRLLSDRFSAERPKGSFSTLEIQRTEQGDSAMYLCASSWDRGTIYEQYFGPGTRLTVT.